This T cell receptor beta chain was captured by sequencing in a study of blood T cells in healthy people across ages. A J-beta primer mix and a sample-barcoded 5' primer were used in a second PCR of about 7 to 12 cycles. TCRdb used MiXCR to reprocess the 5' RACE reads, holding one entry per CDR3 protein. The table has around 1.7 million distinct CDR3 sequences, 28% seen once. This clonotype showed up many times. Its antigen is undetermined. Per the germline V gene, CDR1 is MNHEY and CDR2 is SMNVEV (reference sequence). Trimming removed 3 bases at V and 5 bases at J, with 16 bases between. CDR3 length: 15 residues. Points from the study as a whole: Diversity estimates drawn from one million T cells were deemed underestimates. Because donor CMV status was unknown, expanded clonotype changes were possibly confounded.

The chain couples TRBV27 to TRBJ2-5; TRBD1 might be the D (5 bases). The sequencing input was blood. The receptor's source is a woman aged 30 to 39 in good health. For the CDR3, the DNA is TGTGCCAGCAGTTTTATACACGACCCAGGGGAGACCCAGTACTTC. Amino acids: CASSFIHDPGETQYF.